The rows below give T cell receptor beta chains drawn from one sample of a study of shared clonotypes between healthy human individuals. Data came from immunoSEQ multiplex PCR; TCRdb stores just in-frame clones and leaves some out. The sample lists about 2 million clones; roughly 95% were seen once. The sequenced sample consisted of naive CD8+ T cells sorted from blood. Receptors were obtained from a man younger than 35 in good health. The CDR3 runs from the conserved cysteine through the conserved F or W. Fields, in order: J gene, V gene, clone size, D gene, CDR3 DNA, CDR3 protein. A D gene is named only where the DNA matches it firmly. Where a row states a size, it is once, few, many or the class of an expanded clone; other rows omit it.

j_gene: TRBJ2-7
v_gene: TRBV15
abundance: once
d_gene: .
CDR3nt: TGTGCCACCAGCCCGGGACCCCCGTCCTACGAGCAGTACTTC
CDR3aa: CATSPGPPSYEQYF

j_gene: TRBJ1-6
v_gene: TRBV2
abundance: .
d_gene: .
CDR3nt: TGTGCCAGCAGCTACATGAATTCACCCCTCCACTTT
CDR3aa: CASSYMNSPLHF

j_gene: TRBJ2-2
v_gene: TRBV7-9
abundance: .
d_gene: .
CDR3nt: TGTGCCAGCACCTACTTAGACATGAACACCGGGGAGCTGTTTTTT
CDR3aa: CASTYLDMNTGELFF

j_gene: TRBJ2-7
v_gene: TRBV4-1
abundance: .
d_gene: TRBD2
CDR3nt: TGCGCCAGCAGCTTAAAGCGGGAGGGGTACTGGGTGCAGTACTTC
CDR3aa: CASSLKREGYWVQYF

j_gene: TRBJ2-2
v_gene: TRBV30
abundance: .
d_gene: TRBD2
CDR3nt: TGTGCCTGGGACGGGACTAGCGGGGGGCAGTACACCGGGGAGCTGTTTTTT
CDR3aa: CAWDGTSGGQYTGELFF

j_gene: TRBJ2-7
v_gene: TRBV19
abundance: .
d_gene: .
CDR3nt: TGTGCCAGTTCGGAGGAGAGCGAGCAGTACTTC
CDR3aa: CASSEESEQYF

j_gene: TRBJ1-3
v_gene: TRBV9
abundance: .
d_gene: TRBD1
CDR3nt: TGTGCCAGCAACCCCGGGACAGCGGGTAACACCATATATTTT
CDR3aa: CASNPGTAGNTIYF

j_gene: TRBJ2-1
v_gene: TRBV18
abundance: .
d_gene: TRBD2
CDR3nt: TGTGCCAGCTCACCTCCGGGACTAGCGGGTTTCGATGAGCAGTTCTTC
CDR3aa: CASSPPGLAGFDEQFF

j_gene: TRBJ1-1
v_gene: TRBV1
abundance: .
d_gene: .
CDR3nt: TGCACCAGCAGCCAAGTGAGTAGACAGGAGAACACTGAAGCTTTCTTT
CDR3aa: CTSSQVSRQENTEAFF

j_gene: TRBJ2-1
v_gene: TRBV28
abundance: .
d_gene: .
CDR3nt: TGTGCCAGCAGTTCCATGAGCTCCTACAATGAGCAGTTCTTC
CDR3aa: CASSSMSSYNEQFF

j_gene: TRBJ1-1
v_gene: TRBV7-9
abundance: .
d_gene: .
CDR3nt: TGTGCCAGCAGCTTAGGGCCTCCCGGGATGAACACTGAAGCTTTCTTT
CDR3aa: CASSLGPPGMNTEAFF

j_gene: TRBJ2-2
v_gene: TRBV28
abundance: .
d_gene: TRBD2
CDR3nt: TGTGCCAGCAGTCGCCGCCCGGGACTAGCGTCCATCGGGGAGCTGTTTTTT
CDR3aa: CASSRRPGLASIGELFF

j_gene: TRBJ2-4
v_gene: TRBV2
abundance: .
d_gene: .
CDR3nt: TGTGCCAGCAGTGAAGTGTTCGGGACGAAAAACATTCAGTACTTC
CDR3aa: CASSEVFGTKNIQYF

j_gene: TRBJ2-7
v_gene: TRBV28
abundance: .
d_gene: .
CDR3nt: TGTGCCAGCAGTCCCATCAATTACGAGCAGTACTTC
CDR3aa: CASSPINYEQYF

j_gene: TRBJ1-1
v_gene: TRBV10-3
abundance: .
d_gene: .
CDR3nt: TGTGCCATCGGACGGATGAACACTGAAGCTTTCTTT
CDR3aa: CAIGRMNTEAFF

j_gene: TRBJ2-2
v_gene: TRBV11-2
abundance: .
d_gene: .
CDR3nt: TGTGCCAGCAGCCCGGGTGGCGCCGGGGAGCTGTTTTTT
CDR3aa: CASSPGGAGELFF

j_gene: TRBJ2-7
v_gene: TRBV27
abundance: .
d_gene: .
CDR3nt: TGTGCCAGCAGTTTTGGATCAACCTACGAGCAGTACTTC
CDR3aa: CASSFGSTYEQYF

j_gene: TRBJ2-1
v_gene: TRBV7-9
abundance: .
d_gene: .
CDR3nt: TGTGCCAGCAGCTTTAGGCCGGGGACACCCTACAATGAGCAGTTCTTC
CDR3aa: CASSFRPGTPYNEQFF

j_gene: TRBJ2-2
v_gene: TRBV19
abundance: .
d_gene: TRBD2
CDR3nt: TGTGCCAGTAGTATTGGGGGACTAGGGGAGCTGAACACCGGGGAGCTGTTTTTT
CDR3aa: CASSIGGLGELNTGELFF

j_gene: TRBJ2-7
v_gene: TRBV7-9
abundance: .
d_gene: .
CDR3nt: TGTGCCAGCAGCTTAGGGTCTGGGGGGAGAGGGAACTACGAGCAGTACTTC
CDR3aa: CASSLGSGGRGNYEQYF

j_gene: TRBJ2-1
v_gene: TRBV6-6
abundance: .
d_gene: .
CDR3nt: TGTGCCAGCAGTTATGACGGAAGCTCCTACAATGAGCAGTTCTTC
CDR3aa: CASSYDGSSYNEQFF

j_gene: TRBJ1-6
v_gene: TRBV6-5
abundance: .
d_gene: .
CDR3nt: TGTGCCAGCAGACTTGGGGGATCCTATAATTCACCCCTCCACTTT
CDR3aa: CASRLGGSYNSPLHF

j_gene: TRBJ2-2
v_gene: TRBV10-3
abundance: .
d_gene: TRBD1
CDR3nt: TGTGCCATCAGTGAGAGGGGACAGGGCCGCACCGGGGAGCTGTTTTTT
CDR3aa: CAISERGQGRTGELFF

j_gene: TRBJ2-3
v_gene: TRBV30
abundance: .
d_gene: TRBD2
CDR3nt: TGTGCCTGGAGTCTTGGCGGGAGTCCCGATACGCAGTATTTT
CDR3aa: CAWSLGGSPDTQYF

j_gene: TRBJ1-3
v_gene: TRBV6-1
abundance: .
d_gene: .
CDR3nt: TGTGCCAGCAGTGATTCCCCCAGCTCTGGAAACACCATATATTTT
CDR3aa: CASSDSPSSGNTIYF

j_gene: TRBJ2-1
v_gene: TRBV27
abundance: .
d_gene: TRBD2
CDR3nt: TGTGCCAGCAGTGTCCATAGCGGGAGCTCCTACAATGAGCAGTTCTTC
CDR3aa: CASSVHSGSSYNEQFF

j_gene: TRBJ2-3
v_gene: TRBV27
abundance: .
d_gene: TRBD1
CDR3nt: TGTGCCAGCAGGCGCGGACAGGGGTTTATAGATACGCAGTATTTT
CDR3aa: CASRRGQGFIDTQYF

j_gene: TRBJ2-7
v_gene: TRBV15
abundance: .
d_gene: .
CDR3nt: TGTGCCACCAGCAGAGAGGGAGGTATTAACGAGCAGTACTTC
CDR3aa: CATSREGGINEQYF

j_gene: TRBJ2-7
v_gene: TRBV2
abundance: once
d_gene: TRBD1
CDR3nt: TGTGCCAGCAGTTTGGACAGGGCCCACTCCTACGAGCAGTACTTC
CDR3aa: CASSLDRAHSYEQYF

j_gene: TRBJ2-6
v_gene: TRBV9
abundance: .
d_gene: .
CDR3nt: TGTGCCAGCAGCGGCGCGGGGGCCAACGTCCTGACTTTC
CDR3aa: CASSGAGANVLTF

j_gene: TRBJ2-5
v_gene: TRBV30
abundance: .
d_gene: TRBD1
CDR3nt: TGTGCCTGGTCCGGGACAGGGACGGAGACCCAGTACTTC
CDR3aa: CAWSGTGTETQYF

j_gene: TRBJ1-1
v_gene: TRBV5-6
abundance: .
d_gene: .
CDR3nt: TGTGCCAGCAGCTTGGTACTAGGGGGTTGGAACACTGAAGCTTTCTTT
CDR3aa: CASSLVLGGWNTEAFF

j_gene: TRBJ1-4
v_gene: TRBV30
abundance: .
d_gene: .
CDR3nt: TGTGCCTGGAGTGTGGGGCAGGGAGGCGAAAAACTGTTTTTT
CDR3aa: CAWSVGQGGEKLFF

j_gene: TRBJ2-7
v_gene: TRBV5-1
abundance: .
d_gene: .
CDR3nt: TGCGCCAGCAGCTTGCGGACAGACGCCTACGAGCAGTACTTC
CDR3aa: CASSLRTDAYEQYF

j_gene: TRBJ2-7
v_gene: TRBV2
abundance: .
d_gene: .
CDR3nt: TGTGCGTCGATGGGGACTCCCGAGCAGTACTTC
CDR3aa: CASMGTPEQYF

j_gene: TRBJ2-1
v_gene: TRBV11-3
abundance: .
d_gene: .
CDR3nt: TGTGCCAGCAGCTCCAGGTTGCTACCCAATGAGCAGTTCTTC
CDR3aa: CASSSRLLPNEQFF